This TCR beta chain is from a study of blood T cell repertoires in COVID-19 (dated by TCRdb to the early 2020s). About the investigation overall: Samples covering the acute and convalescent phases of COVID-19 were provided by collaborators in the United States, Italy and Spain. The material from the prospective study consisted of cDNA or gDNA derived from T cells, B-cell-depleted T cells, or PBMCs. Subjects who had been exposed to COVID-19, were actively infected with it, or had recovered from it provided the deeply sampled blood TCRbeta repertoires that made up the dataset. A freely available public database, intended as a resource for researchers studying the immune response to SARS-CoV-2, is where the repertoires were released. Samples were obtained from the ongoing ImmuneRACE study (first 160 participants) and from some 1,300 subjects provided by 6 global collaborators. A de-identified subject ID, COVID-19 status, age in years and sex were almost always included in the sample metadata. Where available, HLA class I and class II types were obtained from metadata supplied by the sample provider rather than from assay-based typing. Study-wide conclusions, independent of this receptor: Clinical and demographic metadata were provided uncurated, with the amount varying by source and participant.

About this clone itself: Its antigen specificity is not known. Base quality data are lacking; no much larger clone is found one base away.

TCRbeta CDR3 regions were amplified from genomic DNA using the immunoSEQ Assay, a bias-controlled multiplex PCR. Regarding the original processing steps: The number of nucleated cells in each sample was estimated by amplification of reference gene primers within the assay. To quantify the absolute abundance of each unique TCRbeta CDR3 rearrangement, sequence reads were collapsed and filtered. Productive Simpson clonality was computed per sample as the square root of Simpson's diversity index over productive rearrangements. TCRdb took over this immuneACCESS table, retaining in-frame rearrangements with V and J assigned. Such tables are incomplete; in checked studies, under half of the missing clones stem from an unresolved V gene, and the remainder is unexplained. That table gives V, J and clone size, and the DNA gave D and trimming. The sample profile shows some 300,000 clones; approximately 88% of them were found once. The top ten constitute 1% of the sample.

The CDR1 and CDR2 encoded by the germline V gene are SGDLS and YYNGEE. Trimming costs V 0 bases and J 0 bases, and their ends lie 10 bases apart. From the cysteine up to the phenylalanine, the CDR3 has a length of 15 residues. Only CDR3 DNA remains: 45 bases, in frame from the first base. Enrolling through a virtual design, the prospective study's participants ranged in age from roughly 18 to 95 years and lived across some 22 United States geographic areas. In the prospective study, cohorts were assigned on the basis of participant-reported clinical history obtained from a screening survey and a study questionnaire. Recovered participants in ImmuneRACE Cohort 3 were defined by two consecutive negative NP/OP PCR tests, clearance by a healthcare professional, or resolution of symptoms. In the prospective study, mobile phlebotomists collected whole blood, serum and a nasopharyngeal or oropharyngeal swab from each participant. Participants in the prospective study had the option to provide additional blood draws and questionnaires over a roughly 2-month period. Blood samples from the prospective study were shipped frozen or at room temperature prior to DNA extraction.

The V and J segments used are TRBV9 and TRBJ2-7, with a weak D call of TRBD2 (5 bases match). Sequencing was performed on PBMCs or T cells enriched from blood (not recorded which). The origin of this receptor is a woman in her twenties or thirties who had recovered from COVID-19. Here the CDR3 is given as CASSVAAGNSYEQYF. The DNA sequence is given as TGTGCCAGCAGCGTAGCCGCGGGCAACTCCTACGAGCAGTACTTC. This CDR3, with the reference TRBV9 and TRBJ2-7 proteins standing in past its ends, gives the full variable domain DSGVTQTPKHLITATGQRVTLRCSPRSGDLSVYWYQQSLDQGLQFLIQYYNGEERAKGNILERFSAQQFPDLHSELNLSSLELGDSALYFCASSVAAGNSYEQYFGPGTRLTVT.